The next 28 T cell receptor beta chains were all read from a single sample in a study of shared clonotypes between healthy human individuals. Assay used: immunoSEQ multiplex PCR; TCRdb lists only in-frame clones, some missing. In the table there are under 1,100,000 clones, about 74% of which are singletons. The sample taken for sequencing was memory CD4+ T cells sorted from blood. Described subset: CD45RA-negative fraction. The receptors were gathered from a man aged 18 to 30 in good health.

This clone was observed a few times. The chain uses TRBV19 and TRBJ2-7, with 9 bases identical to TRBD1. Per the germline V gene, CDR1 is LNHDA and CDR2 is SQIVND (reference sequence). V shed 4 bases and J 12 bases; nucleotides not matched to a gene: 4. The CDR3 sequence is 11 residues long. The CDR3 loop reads CASSTGQGWYF. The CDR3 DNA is TGTGCCAGTAGTACCGGACAGGGGTGGTACTTC.

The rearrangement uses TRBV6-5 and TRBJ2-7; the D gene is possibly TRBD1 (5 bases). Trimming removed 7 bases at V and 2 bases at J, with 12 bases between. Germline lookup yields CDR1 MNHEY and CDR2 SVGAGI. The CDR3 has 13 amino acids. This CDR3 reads CASTRDRTYEQYF. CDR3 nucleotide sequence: TGTGCCAGCACTCGAGACAGAACCTACGAGCAGTACTTC.

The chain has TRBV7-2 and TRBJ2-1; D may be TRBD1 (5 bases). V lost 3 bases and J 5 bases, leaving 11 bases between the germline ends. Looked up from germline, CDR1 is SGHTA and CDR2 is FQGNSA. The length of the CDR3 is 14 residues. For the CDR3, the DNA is TGTGCCAGCAGCTTTAGTCAGGGTAACAATGAGCAGTTCTTC. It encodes CASSFSQGNNEQFF.

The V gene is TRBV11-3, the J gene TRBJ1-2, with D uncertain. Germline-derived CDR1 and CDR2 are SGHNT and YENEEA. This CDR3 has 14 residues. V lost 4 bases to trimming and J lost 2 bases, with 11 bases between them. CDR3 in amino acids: CASSSGRTNYGYTF. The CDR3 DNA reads TGTGCCAGCAGCTCGGGGAGGACGAACTATGGCTACACCTTC.

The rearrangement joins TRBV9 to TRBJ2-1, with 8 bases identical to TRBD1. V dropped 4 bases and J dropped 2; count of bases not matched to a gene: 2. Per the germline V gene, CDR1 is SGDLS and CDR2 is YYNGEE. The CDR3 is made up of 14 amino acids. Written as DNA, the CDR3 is TGTGCCAGCAGCCAGACAGGGGCCTACAATGAGCAGTTCTTC. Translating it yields CASSQTGAYNEQFF.

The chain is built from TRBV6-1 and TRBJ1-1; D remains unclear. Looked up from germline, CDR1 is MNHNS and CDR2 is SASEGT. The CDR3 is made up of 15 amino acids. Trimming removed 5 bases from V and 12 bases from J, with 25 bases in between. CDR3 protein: CASSFTPRGEERPFF. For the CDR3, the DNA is TGTGCCAGCAGTTTTACCCCCCGGGGAGAAGAAAGGCCTTTCTTT.

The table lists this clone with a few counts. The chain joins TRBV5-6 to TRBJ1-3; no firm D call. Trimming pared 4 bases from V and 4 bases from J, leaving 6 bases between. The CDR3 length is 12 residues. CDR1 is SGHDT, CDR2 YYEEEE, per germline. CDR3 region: CASSLPGNTIYF. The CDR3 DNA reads TGTGCCAGCAGCCTGCCAGGAAACACCATATATTTT.

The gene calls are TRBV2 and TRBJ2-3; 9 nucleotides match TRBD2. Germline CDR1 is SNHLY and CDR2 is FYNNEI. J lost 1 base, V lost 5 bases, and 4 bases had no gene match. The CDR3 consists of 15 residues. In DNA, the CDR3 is TGTGCCAGCAGTCAACGGACTAGCGGCACAGATACGCAGTATTTT. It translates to CASSQRTSGTDTQYF.

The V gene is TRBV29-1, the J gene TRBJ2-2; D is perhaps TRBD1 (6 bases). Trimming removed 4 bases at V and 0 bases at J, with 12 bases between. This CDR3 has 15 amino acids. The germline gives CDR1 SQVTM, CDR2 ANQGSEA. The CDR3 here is CSVARTAANTGELFF. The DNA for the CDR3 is TGCAGCGTTGCGAGGACAGCGGCGAACACCGGGGAGCTGTTTTTT.

CDR3: CASSAGGGGKAQHF. CDR3 nucleotide sequence: TGTGCCAGCAGCGCAGGGGGAGGGGGGAAGGCCCAGCATTTT. The chain is built from TRBV6-1 and TRBJ1-5; TRBD1 matches at 7 bases. Germline trimming cut 6 bases from V and 11 bases from J; bases unmatched to any gene: 13. Germline-derived CDR1 and CDR2 are MNHNS and SASEGT. The CDR3 loop spans 14 amino acids.

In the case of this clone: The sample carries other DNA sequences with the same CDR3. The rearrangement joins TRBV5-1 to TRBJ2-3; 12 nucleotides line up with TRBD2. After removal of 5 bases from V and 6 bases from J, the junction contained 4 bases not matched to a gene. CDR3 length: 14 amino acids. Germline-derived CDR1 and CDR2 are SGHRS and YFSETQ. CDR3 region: CASSLAGGPDTQYF. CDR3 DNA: TGCGCCAGCAGTCTAGCGGGGGGGCCGGATACGCAGTATTTT.

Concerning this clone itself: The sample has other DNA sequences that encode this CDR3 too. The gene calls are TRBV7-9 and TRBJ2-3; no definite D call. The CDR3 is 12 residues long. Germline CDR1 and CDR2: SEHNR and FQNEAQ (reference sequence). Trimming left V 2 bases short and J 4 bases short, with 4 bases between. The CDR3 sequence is CASSLTADTQYF. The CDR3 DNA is TGTGCCAGCAGCTTAACAGCAGATACGCAGTATTTT. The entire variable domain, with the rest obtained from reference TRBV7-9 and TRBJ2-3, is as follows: DTGVSQNPRHKITKRGQNVTFRCDPISEHNRLYWYRQTLGQGPEFLTYFQNEAQLEKSRLLSDRFSAERPKGSFSTLEIQRTEQGDSAMYLCASSLTADTQYFGPGTRLTVL.

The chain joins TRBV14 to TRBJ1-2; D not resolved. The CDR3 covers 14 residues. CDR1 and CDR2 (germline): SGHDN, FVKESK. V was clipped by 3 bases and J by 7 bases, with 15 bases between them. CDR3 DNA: TGTGCCAGCAGCCAGGGAGTAGGGAGCGGTGGCTACACCTTC. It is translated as CASSQGVGSGGYTF.

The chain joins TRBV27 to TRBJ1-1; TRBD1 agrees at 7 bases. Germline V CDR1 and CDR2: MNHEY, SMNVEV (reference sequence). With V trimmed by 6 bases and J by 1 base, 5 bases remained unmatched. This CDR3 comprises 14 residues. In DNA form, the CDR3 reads TGTGCCAGCAGACTGGGACAGACGAACACTGAAGCTTTCTTT. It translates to CASRLGQTNTEAFF.

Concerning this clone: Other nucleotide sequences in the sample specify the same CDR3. CDR3 sequence (DNA): TGTGCCAGCAGCTCCGACAGTTACAATGAGCAGTTCTTC. Its translation: CASSSDSYNEQFF. The rearrangement links TRBV7-8 to TRBJ2-1; weak D call: TRBD1 (5 bases). Germline V CDR1 and CDR2: SGHVS, FQNEAQ. V lost 4 bases and J 4 bases, leaving 8 bases between the germline ends. The CDR3 is made up of 13 amino acids.

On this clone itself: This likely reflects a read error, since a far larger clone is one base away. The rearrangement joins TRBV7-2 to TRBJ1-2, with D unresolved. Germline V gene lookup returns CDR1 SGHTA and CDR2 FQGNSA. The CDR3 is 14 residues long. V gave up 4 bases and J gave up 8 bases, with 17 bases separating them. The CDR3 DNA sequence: TGTGCCAGCAGCTCAGTGCCGAGCCGGACGGGCTACACCTTC. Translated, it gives CASSSVPSRTGYTF.

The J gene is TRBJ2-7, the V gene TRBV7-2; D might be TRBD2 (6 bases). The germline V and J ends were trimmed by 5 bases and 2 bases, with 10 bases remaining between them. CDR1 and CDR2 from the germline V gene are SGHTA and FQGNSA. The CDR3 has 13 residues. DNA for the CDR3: TGTGCCAGCAGCCCGGGGGAGACCTACGAGCAGTACTTC. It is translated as CASSPGETYEQYF.

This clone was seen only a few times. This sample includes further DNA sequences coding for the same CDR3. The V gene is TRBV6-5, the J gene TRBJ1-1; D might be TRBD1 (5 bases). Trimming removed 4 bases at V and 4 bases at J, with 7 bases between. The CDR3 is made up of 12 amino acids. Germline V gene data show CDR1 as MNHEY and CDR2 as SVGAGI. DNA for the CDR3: TGTGCCAGCAGTTCAACAGGCACTGAAGCTTTCTTT. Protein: CASSSTGTEAFF.

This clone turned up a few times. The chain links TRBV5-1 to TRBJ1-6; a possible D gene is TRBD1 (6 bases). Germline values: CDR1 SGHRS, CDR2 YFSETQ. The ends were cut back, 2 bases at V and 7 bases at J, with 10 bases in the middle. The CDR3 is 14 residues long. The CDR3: CASSLGGENSPLHF. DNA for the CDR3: TGCGCCAGCAGCTTAGGGGGAGAGAATTCACCCCTCCACTTT.

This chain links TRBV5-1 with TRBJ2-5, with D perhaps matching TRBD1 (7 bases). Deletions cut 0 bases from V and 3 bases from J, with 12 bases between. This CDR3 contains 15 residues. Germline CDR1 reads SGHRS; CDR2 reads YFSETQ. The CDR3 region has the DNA TGCGCCAGCAGCTTGGAATCCAGGGGGGAAGAGACCCAGTACTTC. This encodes CASSLESRGEETQYF.

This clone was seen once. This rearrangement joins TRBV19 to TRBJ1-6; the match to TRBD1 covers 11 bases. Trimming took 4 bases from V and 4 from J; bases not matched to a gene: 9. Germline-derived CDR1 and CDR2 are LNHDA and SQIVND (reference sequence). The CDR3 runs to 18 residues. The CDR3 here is CASSSRTGGRLYNSPLHF. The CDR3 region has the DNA TGTGCCAGTAGTAGCCGGACAGGGGGCCGCCTTTATAATTCACCCCTCCACTTT.

The DNA for the CDR3 is TGTGCCAGCAGCTATAGGACAACGAGGGACACTGAAGCTTTCTTT. Translating it yields CASSYRTTRDTEAFF. The chain employs TRBV13 and TRBJ1-1; D may be TRBD1 (5 bases). V was pared by 4 bases and J by 3 bases, with 15 bases between. The CDR3 consists of 15 residues. Germline CDR1 and CDR2: PRHDT and FYEKMQ (reference sequence).

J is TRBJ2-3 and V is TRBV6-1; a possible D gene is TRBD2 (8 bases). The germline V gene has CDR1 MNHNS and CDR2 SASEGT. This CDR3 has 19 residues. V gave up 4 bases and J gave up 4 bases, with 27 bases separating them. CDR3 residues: CASSGQGFGSGRRADTQYF. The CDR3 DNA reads TGTGCCAGCAGTGGACAGGGTTTCGGGAGCGGGAGAAGGGCAGATACGCAGTATTTT.

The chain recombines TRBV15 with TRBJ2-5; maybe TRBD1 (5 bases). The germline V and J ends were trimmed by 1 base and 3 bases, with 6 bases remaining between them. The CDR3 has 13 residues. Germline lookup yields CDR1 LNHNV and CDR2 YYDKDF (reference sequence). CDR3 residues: CATSRVGEETQYF. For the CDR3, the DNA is TGTGCCACCAGCAGAGTAGGGGAAGAGACCCAGTACTTC.

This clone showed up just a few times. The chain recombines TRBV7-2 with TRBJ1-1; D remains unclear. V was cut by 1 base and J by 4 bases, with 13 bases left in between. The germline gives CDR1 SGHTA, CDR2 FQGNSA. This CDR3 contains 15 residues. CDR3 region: CASSLESGSPTEAFF. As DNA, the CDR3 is TGTGCCAGCAGCTTAGAGTCAGGATCGCCCACTGAAGCTTTCTTT.

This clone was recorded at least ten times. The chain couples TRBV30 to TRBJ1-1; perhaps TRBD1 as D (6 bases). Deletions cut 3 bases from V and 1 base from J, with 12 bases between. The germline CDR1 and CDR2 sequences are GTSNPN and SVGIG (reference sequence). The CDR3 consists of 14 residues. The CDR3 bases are TGTGCCTGGAGGAGGGGGACGGGGAACACTGAAGCTTTCTTT. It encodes CAWRRGTGNTEAFF.

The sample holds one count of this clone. The CDR3: CASSLAETSEQYF. The DNA for the CDR3 is TGTGCCAGCAGCTTAGCGGAGACAAGCGAGCAGTACTTC. This chain uses TRBV7-9 with TRBJ2-7; D ambiguous. CDR1 SEHNR and CDR2 FQNEAQ come from the germline V gene (reference sequence). Trimming left V 0 bases short and J 6 bases short, with 9 bases between. The CDR3 loop spans 13 amino acids.

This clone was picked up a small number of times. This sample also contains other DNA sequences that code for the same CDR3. CDR3 in DNA: TGTGCCAGCAGTTACTCCGGGAATAGCAATCAGCCCCAGCATTTT. Protein: CASSYSGNSNQPQHF. This rearrangement joins TRBV6-5 to TRBJ1-5; D not resolved. Trimming removed 0 bases from V and 0 bases from J, with 6 bases in between. Germline CDR1 MNHEY, CDR2 SVGAGI. The CDR3 has 15 amino acids.